The 31 T cell receptor beta chains presented below share a single source sample, sequenced in a study of vaccination and CD4 T cells after COVID-19. These receptors lack a known antigen. Sequencing of the DNA from cultured CD4+ T cells was carried out with the Oncomine TCR Beta short-read assay. TCRdb re-derived calls from the PCR reads in MiXCR, one entry per CDR3 protein. The repertoire holds 15,000 or so distinct CDR3 sequences, more than 30% seen once, with roughly 23% in the top ten. Stated treatment: approximately 10-day PBMC culture with coronavirus spike peptide pools or control peptides (ViraFEST assay). Sample: CD4+ T cells from blood, cultured in vitro, taken before SARS-CoV-2 vaccination. These receptors were collected from a human donor who received a COVID-19 vaccine.

The DNA of the CDR3 is TGTGCCAGCAGTTCGACAGGGGGCGGCGGCAATCAGCCCCAGCATTTT. This codes for CASSSTGGGGNQPQHF. V gene TRBV6-5 combines with J gene TRBJ1-5; TRBD1 aligns across 10 bases. With 4 bases clipped from V and 2 bases from J, the junction kept 5 bases outside the gene matches. The CDR3 has 16 residues. Germline V gene lookup returns CDR1 MNHEY and CDR2 SVGAGI.

In this sample, this clonotype turned up a few times. V and J are TRBV20-1 and TRBJ1-5; perhaps TRBD1 as D (6 bases). V shed 5 bases and J shed 7 bases, with 15 bases lying between them. Germline CDR1 is DFQATT and CDR2 is SNEGSKA (reference sequence). The CDR3 runs to 13 residues. The CDR3 DNA follows: TGCAGTGCTCTCAGGGGATTCGACCAGCCCCAGCATTTT. Residues: CSALRGFDQPQHF.

In DNA form, the CDR3 reads TGTGCCTGGAGTGCAAACGGACTAGCGGAGCAGTTCTTC. Its protein is CAWSANGLAEQFF. This chain joins TRBV30 and TRBJ2-1; 9 bases match TRBD2. After removal of 1 base from V and 10 bases from J, the junction contained 5 bases not matched to a gene. From germline, CDR1 is GTSNPN and CDR2 SVGIG (reference sequence). The CDR3 length is 13 residues.

Here the CDR3 reads CASSSFSGGSFSTDTQYF. The CDR3 DNA follows: TGTGCCAGCAGCTCTTTTAGCGGGGGGTCCTTTAGCACAGATACGCAGTATTTT. The V call is TRBV7-9, the J call TRBJ2-3; 10 positions agree with TRBD2. Germline CDR1 is SEHNR and CDR2 is FQNEAQ (reference sequence). The V segment lost 4 bases and the J segment 0 bases; nucleotides outside the gene matches: 10. The CDR3 runs 18 residues.

The chain combines TRBV7-8 with TRBJ2-2; TRBD2 matches at 8 bases. The CDR3 extends over 14 amino acids. The V gene's germline CDR1 is SGHVS and CDR2 FQNEAQ. The J segment lost 5 bases and the V segment lost 6 bases, leaving 5 bases of the junction unmatched. The CDR3 sequence: CASSRGGRTGELFF. CDR3 nucleotide sequence: TGTGCCAGCAGTCGGGGGGGCCGGACCGGGGAGCTGTTTTTT.

This clonotype is a singleton in its sample. The V and J genes are TRBV7-6 and TRBJ1-4, with TRBD1 matching over 8 bases. V was pared by 5 bases and J by 5 bases, with 10 bases of the junction left unmatched. The CDR3 runs 16 residues. Per germline, CDR1 SGHVS and CDR2 FNYEAQ. CDR3 residues: CASSQDRAVANEKLFF. The DNA of the CDR3 is TGTGCCAGCAGCCAGGACAGGGCGGTTGCGAATGAAAAACTGTTTTTT.

The J gene is TRBJ2-3, the V gene TRBV20-1, with 9 bases aligning to TRBD2. Germline CDR1 and CDR2: DFQATT and SNEGSKA (reference sequence). V was clipped by 3 bases and J by 3 bases; unmatched bases: 7. The CDR3 covers 15 residues. CDR3 amino acids: CSARGGGVSTDTQYF. In nucleotides, the CDR3 is TGCAGTGCTAGGGGCGGGGGGGTATCAACAGATACGCAGTATTTT.

Notes on this clonotype: The conserved closing phenylalanine or tryptophan is absent in this CDR3, likely reflecting a read error. V usage is TRBV7-2 and J usage is TRBJ1-5, with 9 bases matching TRBD1. This CDR3 spans 15 amino acids. Germline CDR1 SGHTA, CDR2 FQGNSA. V gave up 2 bases and J gave up 5 bases; unmatched junction bases: 4. The CDR3: CASSLTGGKYQPQHL. CDR3 sequence (DNA): TGTGCCAGCAGCTTAACAGGGGGCAAGTATCAGCCCCAGCATCTT.

This clonotype was detected a few times. This chain links TRBV12-1 with TRBJ1-1; the table's D gene call, TRBD1, was not cross checked with the DNA. TRBV12-1 is a documented pseudogene. CDR3 length: 14 residues. Here the CDR3 reads CASSCKQENTEAFF. The CDR3 DNA sequence: TGTGCCAGCAGCTGCAAACAGGAGAACACTGAAGCTTTCTTT.

This clonotype was recorded a few times. The chain recombines TRBV27 with TRBJ2-7, with D possibly TRBD1 on 5 matching bases. The germline V gene has CDR1 MNHEY and CDR2 SMNVEV (reference sequence). The CDR3 length is 13 residues. Trimming cost V 6 bases and J 0 bases, with 9 bases left between them. CDR3 amino acids: CASSLDISYEQYF. DNA of the CDR3: TGTGCCAGCAGCCTGGACATCTCCTACGAGCAGTACTTC.

The chain couples TRBV25-1 to TRBJ2-5, with D possibly being TRBD2 (5 bases). V gave up 2 bases and J gave up 5 bases, with 15 bases separating them. Germline values: CDR1 MGHDK, CDR2 SYGVNS. The CDR3 spans 15 residues. Written as DNA, the CDR3 is TGTGCCAGCAGTGAAGCTGCTGGAGGCGGGGAGACCCAGTACTTC. It specifies CASSEAAGGGETQYF.

The rearrangement uses TRBV6-2 or TRBV6-3 and TRBJ1-1; 10 nucleotides align to TRBD1. CDR1 is MNHEY and CDR2 is SVGEGT in the germline V gene. The CDR3 is 15 residues long. V lost 6 bases to trimming and J lost 4 bases; unmatched junction nucleotides: 8. The CDR3 DNA reads as TGTGCCAGCAGACGACAGGGGGCAGGAAGCACTGAAGCTTTCTTT. This codes for CASRRQGAGSTEAFF.

Only a few counts were recorded for this clonotype. The chain carries TRBV7-3 and TRBJ2-5; D not resolved. The CDR3 is made up of 13 amino acids. In germline, CDR1 is SGHTA, CDR2 FQGTGA. With 3 bases removed from V and 4 bases from J, the gap between germline ends came to 9 bases. CDR3 protein: CASSFSPGETQYF. The CDR3 bases are TGTGCCAGCAGCTTTTCTCCCGGAGAGACCCAGTACTTC.

The gene calls are TRBV24-1 and TRBJ1-1; no definite D call. The germline CDR1 and CDR2 sequences are KGHDR and SFDVKD. V shed 5 bases and J shed 4 bases, with 10 bases lying between them. This CDR3 spans 13 amino acids. The CDR3 is CATSGPDTTEAFF. As DNA, the CDR3 is TGTGCCACCAGTGGGCCAGACACCACTGAAGCTTTCTTT.

The rearrangement uses TRBV7-9 and TRBJ2-1, with TRBD1 matching 9 bases. Losses at the gene ends were 5 bases for V and 6 bases for J; bases not matched to a gene: 14. CDR3 length: 17 amino acids. In germline, CDR1 is SEHNR, CDR2 FQNEAQ (reference sequence). The CDR3 here is CASSPVGGTGGFNEQFF. The CDR3 DNA reads as TGTGCCAGCAGCCCAGTCGGAGGAACAGGGGGCTTCAATGAGCAGTTCTTC. The variable domain in full, with the rest retrieved from reference TRBV7-9 and TRBJ2-1, is DTGVSQNPRHKITKRGQNVTFRCDPISEHNRLYWYRQTLGQGPEFLTYFQNEAQLEKSRLLSDRFSAERPKGSFSTLEIQRTEQGDSAMYLCASSPVGGTGGFNEQFFGPGTRLTVL.

The chain recombines TRBV30 with TRBJ1-5, with D maybe TRBD1 (5 bases). V was cut by 1 base and J by 0 bases, with 10 bases left in between. The CDR3 contains 15 residues. Germline CDR1 GTSNPN, CDR2 SVGIG (reference sequence). CDR3: CAWSGGRRSNQPQHF. CDR3 in DNA: TGTGCCTGGAGTGGGGGCAGGCGTAGCAATCAGCCCCAGCATTTT.

Here the CDR3 reads CASSYGAGQETQYF. The CDR3 DNA is TGTGCCAGCAGTTATGGTGCAGGTCAAGAGACCCAGTACTTC. The rearrangement joins TRBV6-5 to TRBJ2-5, with D unresolved. Germline V CDR1 and CDR2: MNHEY, SVGAGI. The CDR3 loop spans 14 amino acids. Trimming pared 3 bases from V and 2 bases from J, leaving 10 bases between.

The CDR3 is CASSLGATDTQYF. The CDR3 DNA reads as TGTGCCAGCAGCCTGGGGGCCACAGATACGCAGTATTTT. This chain connects TRBV5-4 to TRBJ2-3; possibly TRBD1 for D (6 bases). The V end lost 4 bases, the J end lost 2 bases, and 8 bases lay between the germline ends. The germline V gene encodes CDR1 SGHNT and CDR2 YYREEE (reference sequence). This CDR3 spans 13 amino acids.

The chain combines TRBV12-3 or TRBV12-4 with TRBJ1-2, with D unresolved. The length of the CDR3 is 15 residues. Deletions cut 2 bases from V and 0 bases from J, with 10 bases between. The CDR3 sequence is CASSLKRGANYGYTF. The CDR3 DNA follows: TGTGCCAGCAGTTTAAAACGGGGAGCTAACTATGGCTACACCTTC.

The chain carries TRBV25-1 and TRBJ2-1, with 13 bases fitting TRBD2. Trimming removed 5 bases from V and 0 bases from J; junction bases left unmatched: 10. The V gene's germline CDR1 is MGHDK and CDR2 SYGVNS. The CDR3 consists of 19 residues. CDR3 bases: TGTGCCAGCAGTAGAACTAGCGGGGGGGCCGGAAGCTCCTACAATGAGCAGTTCTTC. Protein product: CASSRTSGGAGSSYNEQFF.

This clonotype was picked up one time. This chain joins TRBV2 and TRBJ2-7, with 10 bases aligning to TRBD2. J gave up 5 bases and V 3 bases, and 1 base lay outside the gene matches. The CDR3 consists of 13 residues. From germline, CDR1 is SNHLY and CDR2 FYNNEI. CDR3 sequence reads: CASSELAGDEQYF. CDR3 coding DNA: TGTGCCAGCAGTGAGCTAGCGGGGGACGAGCAGTACTTC.

This sequence joins TRBV6-2 or TRBV6-3 and TRBJ1-5; D is uncertain. The CDR3 loop spans 17 amino acids. Germline-derived CDR1 and CDR2 are MNHEY and SVGEGT. Trimming pared 8 bases from V and 0 bases from J, leaving 20 bases between. CDR3: CASAALLSAGSNQPQHF. CDR3 in DNA: TGTGCCAGCGCCGCATTACTCTCGGCGGGTAGCAATCAGCCCCAGCATTTT.

This clonotype came up a few times. V gene TRBV7-9 combines with J gene TRBJ2-5; TRBD1 matches 7 bases. In germline, CDR1 is SEHNR, CDR2 FQNEAQ (reference sequence). With 4 bases clipped from V and 4 bases from J, the junction kept 6 bases outside the gene matches. The CDR3 totals 14 residues. In DNA form, the CDR3 reads TGTGCCAGCAGCTCAAGACAGGGTTTAGAGACCCAGTACTTC. Protein: CASSSRQGLETQYF.

The chain has TRBV3-1 and TRBJ2-1; D is perhaps TRBD2 (6 bases). Germline-derived CDR1 and CDR2 are LGHDT and YNNKEL (reference sequence). The CDR3 is 16 amino acids. The germline V and J ends were trimmed by 3 bases and 5 bases, with 17 bases remaining between them. DNA of the CDR3: TGTGCCAGCAGCCACTCCCCCCGCGCGGGAAACAATGAGCAGTTCTTC. It codes for CASSHSPRAGNNEQFF.

V is TRBV5-1 and J is TRBJ2-3; TRBD2 agrees at 16 bases. CDR3 length: 18 amino acids. After removal of 4 bases from V and 3 bases from J, the junction contained 8 bases not matched to a gene. Germline-derived CDR1 and CDR2 are SGHRS and YFSETQ. CDR3 sequence: CASSPGLAGGLSTDTQYF. CDR3 DNA: TGCGCCAGCAGCCCGGGACTAGCGGGGGGGCTTAGTACAGATACGCAGTATTTT.

This clonotype was observed a handful of times. The V call is TRBV27, the J call TRBJ1-6; 7 nucleotides match TRBD1. CDR1 and CDR2 (germline): MNHEY, SMNVEV (reference sequence). This CDR3 spans 16 amino acids. Trimming took 6 bases from V and 0 from J; bases not matched to a gene: 5. The CDR3 nucleotides read TGTGCCAGCAGGGTGACAGGGACCTCCTATAATTCACCCCTCCACTTT. Its protein is CASRVTGTSYNSPLHF.

The V call is TRBV2, the J call TRBJ1-6; D gene ambiguous. Germline V gives CDR1 SNHLY, CDR2 FYNNEI. V lost 8 bases, J lost 0 bases, and 14 bases lay in between. The CDR3 totals 16 residues. The chain's CDR3 is CASLEVGGSYNSPLHF. CDR3 DNA: TGTGCCAGCTTAGAGGTGGGAGGCTCCTATAATTCACCCCTCCACTTT.

The rearrangement joins TRBV30 to TRBJ1-3; the D gene is possibly TRBD1 (6 bases). CDR1 and CDR2 (germline): GTSNPN, SVGIG (reference sequence). The germline V and J ends were trimmed by 1 base and 0 bases, with 7 bases remaining between them. This CDR3 contains 14 residues. The CDR3: CAWSEGGSGNTIYF. CDR3 nucleotide sequence: TGTGCCTGGAGTGAAGGGGGCTCTGGAAACACCATATATTTT.

V gene TRBV20-1 combines with J gene TRBJ2-3, with TRBD2 identical over 8 bases. Per the germline V gene, CDR1 is DFQATT and CDR2 is SNEGSKA (reference sequence). Germline trimming cut 3 bases from V and 4 bases from J; bases unmatched to any gene: 6. CDR3 length equals 14 residues. The CDR3: CSASNGGGADTQYF. The CDR3 DNA reads TGCAGTGCTAGTAACGGGGGGGGCGCAGATACGCAGTATTTT.

The rearrangement joins TRBV19 to TRBJ1-5; perhaps TRBD1 as D (5 bases). The CDR3 is made up of 16 amino acids. Trimming shortened V by 5 bases and J by 0 bases, and 14 bases separated the two germline ends. Germline loops: CDR1 LNHDA, CDR2 SQIVND (reference sequence). The CDR3 sequence: CASSPRGDDSNQPQHF. For the CDR3, the DNA is TGTGCCAGTAGTCCCCGGGGGGATGATAGCAATCAGCCCCAGCATTTT.

With respect to this clonotype: A read error may produce the germline difference seen at one junction end. CDR3 bases: TGTGCCAGCAGACGGACGGGAAACTATGGCCACACCTTC. Translating it yields CASRRTGNYGHTF. V usage is TRBV2 and J usage is TRBJ1-2; D unclear. CDR3 length: 13 residues. Germline loops: CDR1 SNHLY, CDR2 FYNNEI.